These 11 T cell receptor beta chains were sequenced from one sample in a study of T cell responses to AZD1222 COVID-19 vaccine. Sequencing used immunoSEQ multiplex PCR; TCRdb keeps in-frame clones, though not all of them. Among roughly 130,000 clones listed, around nine tenths were seen once. This sample comprised peripheral blood, obtained on day 0 of AZD1222 vaccination. These receptors all come from an adult in good health.

The J gene is TRBJ1-2, the V gene TRBV2; D is uncertain. This CDR3 contains 12 residues. Trimming left V 4 bases short and J 8 bases short, with 11 bases between. Germline lookup yields CDR1 SNHLY and CDR2 FYNNEI. The CDR3 coding sequence is TGTGCCAGCAGTGGGACGGGAAGAGGCTACACCTTC. It is translated as CASSGTGRGYTF.

This clone was seen once. The chain couples TRBV5-1 to TRBJ2-2, with D perhaps matching TRBD1 or TRBD2 (5 bases each). CDR1 and CDR2 (germline): SGHRS, YFSETQ. There are 15 residues in the CDR3. Trimming pared 4 bases from V and 6 bases from J, leaving 16 bases between. The CDR3 DNA reads TGCGCCAGCAGCACCTCCGGGACCTTATCCGGGGAGCTGTTTTTT. The encoded protein is CASSTSGTLSGELFF.

This clone was found once. As DNA, the CDR3 is TGTGCCAGCAGAGGACAGGGGGTCCAGCCCCAGCATTTT. Amino acids: CASRGQGVQPQHF. The V call is TRBV2, the J call TRBJ1-5; TRBD1 aligns across 10 bases. CDR3 length equals 13 residues. V lost 6 bases, J lost 7 bases, and 3 bases stayed unmatched. Germline lookup yields CDR1 SNHLY and CDR2 FYNNEI.

The J gene is TRBJ2-1, the V gene TRBV10-1; D is undetermined. The CDR3 length is 14 residues. The germline gives CDR1 WNHNN, CDR2 SYGVQD (reference sequence). V was shortened by 6 bases and J by 9 bases, with 18 bases between the two germline ends. The CDR3 protein is CASSPDSGLGEQFF. The DNA of the CDR3 is TGCGCCAGCAGCCCCGACTCGGGCCTCGGTGAGCAGTTCTTC.

This sequence joins TRBV6-1 and TRBJ1-6; D ambiguous. The germline gives CDR1 MNHNS, CDR2 SASEGT. The CDR3 is 13 residues long. V lost 1 base to trimming and J lost 10 bases, with 8 bases between them. This CDR3 is CASSEGVRSPLHF. The CDR3 DNA follows: TGTGCCAGCAGTGAAGGGGTAAGATCACCCCTCCACTTT.

The chain combines TRBV10-3 with TRBJ2-1, with 9 bases identical to TRBD1. V was pared by 6 bases and J by 0 bases, with 9 bases of the junction left unmatched. Germline lookup yields CDR1 ENHRY and CDR2 SYGVKD. The CDR3 has 17 residues. CDR3 sequence: CAISSQGARSSYNEQFF. The CDR3 coding sequence is TGTGCCATCAGCTCACAGGGGGCTCGGAGCTCCTACAATGAGCAGTTCTTC.

The gene calls are TRBV6-1 and TRBJ2-4, with no clear D. Per the germline V gene, CDR1 is MNHNS and CDR2 is SASEGT. Trimming removed 2 bases at V and 5 bases at J, with 16 bases between. This CDR3 has 16 residues. CDR3 coding DNA: TGTGCCAGCAGTGAATATCAGACGTCTAACCAAAACATTCAGTACTTC. Its protein is CASSEYQTSNQNIQYF.

The chain employs TRBV2 and TRBJ2-1; weak D call: TRBD2 (5 bases). The CDR3 loop spans 15 amino acids. The ends were cut back, 7 bases at V and 0 bases at J, with 13 bases in the middle. Germline V gives CDR1 SNHLY, CDR2 FYNNEI. The CDR3 DNA follows: TGTGCCAGCAAACGAGGGATCAGCTCCTACAATGAGCAGTTCTTC. Translation gives CASKRGISSYNEQFF.

V usage is TRBV6-5 and J usage is TRBJ2-7; D possibly uses TRBD1 or TRBD2 (5 bases each). The CDR3 covers 13 residues. Trimming removed 8 bases at V and 2 bases at J, with 13 bases between. Per germline, CDR1 MNHEY and CDR2 SVGAGI. The chain's CDR3 is CASSGTATYEQYF. For the CDR3, the DNA is TGTGCCAGCTCGGGGACGGCCACCTACGAGCAGTACTTC.

V and J are TRBV27 and TRBJ2-4; either TRBD1 or TRBD2 may supply D (6 bases each). Germline CDR1 and CDR2: MNHEY and SMNVEV (reference sequence). V lost 2 bases and J lost 7, with 12 bases in between. The CDR3 contains 14 residues. The CDR3 coding sequence is TGTGCCAGCAGTTTAACGGGGGCGCAGAACATTCAGTACTTC. This sequence encodes CASSLTGAQNIQYF.

This CDR3 is CASSFGAGKRANEKLFF. CDR3 nucleotide sequence: TGTGCCAGCAGTTTTGGGGCAGGGAAACGGGCTAATGAAAAACTGTTTTTT. J is TRBJ1-4 and V is TRBV27, with a tentative D call TRBD1 (5 bases). The CDR3 covers 17 residues. CDR1 MNHEY and CDR2 SMNVEV come from the germline V gene (reference sequence). Trimming took off 3 bases at V and 3 bases at J, with 17 bases between the two ends.